This TCR beta chain was recorded in a study of T cells after yellow fever vaccination. In germline, CDR1 is SGDLS, CDR2 YYNGEE. The CDR3 loop spans 12 amino acids. The V and J ends lost 3 bases and 6 bases respectively, with 8 bases between them. TCRdb re-derived calls from the 5' RACE reads in MiXCR, one entry per CDR3 protein. The sample consists of 500,000 to 650,000 distinct CDR3 sequences, 17% of them appearing once. The sequence was obtained from a young man who received the YFV17D yellow fever vaccine. The source material was PBMCs, sampled 5 days after the first yellow fever vaccination. The chain combines TRBV9 with TRBJ2-3, with unresolved D. The DNA for the CDR3 is TGTGCCAGCAGCGAGACATGGGATACGCAGTATTTT. This gives the protein CASSETWDTQYF.